This T cell receptor beta chain was identified during a study of T cell changes during pregnancy in multiple sclerosis (dated by TCRdb to the late 2010s). Study-wide context: In women with multiple sclerosis, the researchers looked at how the T cell repertoire shifted as pregnancy progressed.

At the junction V is shortened by 7 bases and J by 8 bases; bases outside the gene matches: 10. The CDR1 and CDR2 encoded by the germline V gene are SGDLS and YYNGEE. The CDR3 starts with the cysteine, ends with the phenylalanine, and has 14 residues. Only the CDR3 part of the read is kept: 42 bases, read in frame from the first base. Concerning this clone itself: Its specific antigen is unknown. Base-call qualities are not available, and no considerably larger clone is one nucleotide away.

Receptor amplification or capture employed the immunoSEQ multiplex PCR assay. Here the immuneACCESS table is served through TCRdb, limited to in-frame sequences with V and J called. Missing clones are a known gap in these copies; in checked studies unresolved V genes cover under half, and the rest lacks a known reason. Present in this sample are 95,000 to 150,000 clones, approximately 93% of which were seen just once. The ten biggest clones cover less than 7.5% of the sample. The chain is encoded by TRBV9 joined to TRBJ2-1, and 9 bases in between align with TRBD1. This receptor was identified in a female donor with multiple sclerosis, enrolled in a pregnancy study. The specimen was peripheral blood, collected before pregnancy. The CDR3 has the sequence CASAGTGQLDEQFF. The base sequence is TGTGCCAGCGCGGGGACAGGGCAACTCGATGAGCAGTTCTTC.